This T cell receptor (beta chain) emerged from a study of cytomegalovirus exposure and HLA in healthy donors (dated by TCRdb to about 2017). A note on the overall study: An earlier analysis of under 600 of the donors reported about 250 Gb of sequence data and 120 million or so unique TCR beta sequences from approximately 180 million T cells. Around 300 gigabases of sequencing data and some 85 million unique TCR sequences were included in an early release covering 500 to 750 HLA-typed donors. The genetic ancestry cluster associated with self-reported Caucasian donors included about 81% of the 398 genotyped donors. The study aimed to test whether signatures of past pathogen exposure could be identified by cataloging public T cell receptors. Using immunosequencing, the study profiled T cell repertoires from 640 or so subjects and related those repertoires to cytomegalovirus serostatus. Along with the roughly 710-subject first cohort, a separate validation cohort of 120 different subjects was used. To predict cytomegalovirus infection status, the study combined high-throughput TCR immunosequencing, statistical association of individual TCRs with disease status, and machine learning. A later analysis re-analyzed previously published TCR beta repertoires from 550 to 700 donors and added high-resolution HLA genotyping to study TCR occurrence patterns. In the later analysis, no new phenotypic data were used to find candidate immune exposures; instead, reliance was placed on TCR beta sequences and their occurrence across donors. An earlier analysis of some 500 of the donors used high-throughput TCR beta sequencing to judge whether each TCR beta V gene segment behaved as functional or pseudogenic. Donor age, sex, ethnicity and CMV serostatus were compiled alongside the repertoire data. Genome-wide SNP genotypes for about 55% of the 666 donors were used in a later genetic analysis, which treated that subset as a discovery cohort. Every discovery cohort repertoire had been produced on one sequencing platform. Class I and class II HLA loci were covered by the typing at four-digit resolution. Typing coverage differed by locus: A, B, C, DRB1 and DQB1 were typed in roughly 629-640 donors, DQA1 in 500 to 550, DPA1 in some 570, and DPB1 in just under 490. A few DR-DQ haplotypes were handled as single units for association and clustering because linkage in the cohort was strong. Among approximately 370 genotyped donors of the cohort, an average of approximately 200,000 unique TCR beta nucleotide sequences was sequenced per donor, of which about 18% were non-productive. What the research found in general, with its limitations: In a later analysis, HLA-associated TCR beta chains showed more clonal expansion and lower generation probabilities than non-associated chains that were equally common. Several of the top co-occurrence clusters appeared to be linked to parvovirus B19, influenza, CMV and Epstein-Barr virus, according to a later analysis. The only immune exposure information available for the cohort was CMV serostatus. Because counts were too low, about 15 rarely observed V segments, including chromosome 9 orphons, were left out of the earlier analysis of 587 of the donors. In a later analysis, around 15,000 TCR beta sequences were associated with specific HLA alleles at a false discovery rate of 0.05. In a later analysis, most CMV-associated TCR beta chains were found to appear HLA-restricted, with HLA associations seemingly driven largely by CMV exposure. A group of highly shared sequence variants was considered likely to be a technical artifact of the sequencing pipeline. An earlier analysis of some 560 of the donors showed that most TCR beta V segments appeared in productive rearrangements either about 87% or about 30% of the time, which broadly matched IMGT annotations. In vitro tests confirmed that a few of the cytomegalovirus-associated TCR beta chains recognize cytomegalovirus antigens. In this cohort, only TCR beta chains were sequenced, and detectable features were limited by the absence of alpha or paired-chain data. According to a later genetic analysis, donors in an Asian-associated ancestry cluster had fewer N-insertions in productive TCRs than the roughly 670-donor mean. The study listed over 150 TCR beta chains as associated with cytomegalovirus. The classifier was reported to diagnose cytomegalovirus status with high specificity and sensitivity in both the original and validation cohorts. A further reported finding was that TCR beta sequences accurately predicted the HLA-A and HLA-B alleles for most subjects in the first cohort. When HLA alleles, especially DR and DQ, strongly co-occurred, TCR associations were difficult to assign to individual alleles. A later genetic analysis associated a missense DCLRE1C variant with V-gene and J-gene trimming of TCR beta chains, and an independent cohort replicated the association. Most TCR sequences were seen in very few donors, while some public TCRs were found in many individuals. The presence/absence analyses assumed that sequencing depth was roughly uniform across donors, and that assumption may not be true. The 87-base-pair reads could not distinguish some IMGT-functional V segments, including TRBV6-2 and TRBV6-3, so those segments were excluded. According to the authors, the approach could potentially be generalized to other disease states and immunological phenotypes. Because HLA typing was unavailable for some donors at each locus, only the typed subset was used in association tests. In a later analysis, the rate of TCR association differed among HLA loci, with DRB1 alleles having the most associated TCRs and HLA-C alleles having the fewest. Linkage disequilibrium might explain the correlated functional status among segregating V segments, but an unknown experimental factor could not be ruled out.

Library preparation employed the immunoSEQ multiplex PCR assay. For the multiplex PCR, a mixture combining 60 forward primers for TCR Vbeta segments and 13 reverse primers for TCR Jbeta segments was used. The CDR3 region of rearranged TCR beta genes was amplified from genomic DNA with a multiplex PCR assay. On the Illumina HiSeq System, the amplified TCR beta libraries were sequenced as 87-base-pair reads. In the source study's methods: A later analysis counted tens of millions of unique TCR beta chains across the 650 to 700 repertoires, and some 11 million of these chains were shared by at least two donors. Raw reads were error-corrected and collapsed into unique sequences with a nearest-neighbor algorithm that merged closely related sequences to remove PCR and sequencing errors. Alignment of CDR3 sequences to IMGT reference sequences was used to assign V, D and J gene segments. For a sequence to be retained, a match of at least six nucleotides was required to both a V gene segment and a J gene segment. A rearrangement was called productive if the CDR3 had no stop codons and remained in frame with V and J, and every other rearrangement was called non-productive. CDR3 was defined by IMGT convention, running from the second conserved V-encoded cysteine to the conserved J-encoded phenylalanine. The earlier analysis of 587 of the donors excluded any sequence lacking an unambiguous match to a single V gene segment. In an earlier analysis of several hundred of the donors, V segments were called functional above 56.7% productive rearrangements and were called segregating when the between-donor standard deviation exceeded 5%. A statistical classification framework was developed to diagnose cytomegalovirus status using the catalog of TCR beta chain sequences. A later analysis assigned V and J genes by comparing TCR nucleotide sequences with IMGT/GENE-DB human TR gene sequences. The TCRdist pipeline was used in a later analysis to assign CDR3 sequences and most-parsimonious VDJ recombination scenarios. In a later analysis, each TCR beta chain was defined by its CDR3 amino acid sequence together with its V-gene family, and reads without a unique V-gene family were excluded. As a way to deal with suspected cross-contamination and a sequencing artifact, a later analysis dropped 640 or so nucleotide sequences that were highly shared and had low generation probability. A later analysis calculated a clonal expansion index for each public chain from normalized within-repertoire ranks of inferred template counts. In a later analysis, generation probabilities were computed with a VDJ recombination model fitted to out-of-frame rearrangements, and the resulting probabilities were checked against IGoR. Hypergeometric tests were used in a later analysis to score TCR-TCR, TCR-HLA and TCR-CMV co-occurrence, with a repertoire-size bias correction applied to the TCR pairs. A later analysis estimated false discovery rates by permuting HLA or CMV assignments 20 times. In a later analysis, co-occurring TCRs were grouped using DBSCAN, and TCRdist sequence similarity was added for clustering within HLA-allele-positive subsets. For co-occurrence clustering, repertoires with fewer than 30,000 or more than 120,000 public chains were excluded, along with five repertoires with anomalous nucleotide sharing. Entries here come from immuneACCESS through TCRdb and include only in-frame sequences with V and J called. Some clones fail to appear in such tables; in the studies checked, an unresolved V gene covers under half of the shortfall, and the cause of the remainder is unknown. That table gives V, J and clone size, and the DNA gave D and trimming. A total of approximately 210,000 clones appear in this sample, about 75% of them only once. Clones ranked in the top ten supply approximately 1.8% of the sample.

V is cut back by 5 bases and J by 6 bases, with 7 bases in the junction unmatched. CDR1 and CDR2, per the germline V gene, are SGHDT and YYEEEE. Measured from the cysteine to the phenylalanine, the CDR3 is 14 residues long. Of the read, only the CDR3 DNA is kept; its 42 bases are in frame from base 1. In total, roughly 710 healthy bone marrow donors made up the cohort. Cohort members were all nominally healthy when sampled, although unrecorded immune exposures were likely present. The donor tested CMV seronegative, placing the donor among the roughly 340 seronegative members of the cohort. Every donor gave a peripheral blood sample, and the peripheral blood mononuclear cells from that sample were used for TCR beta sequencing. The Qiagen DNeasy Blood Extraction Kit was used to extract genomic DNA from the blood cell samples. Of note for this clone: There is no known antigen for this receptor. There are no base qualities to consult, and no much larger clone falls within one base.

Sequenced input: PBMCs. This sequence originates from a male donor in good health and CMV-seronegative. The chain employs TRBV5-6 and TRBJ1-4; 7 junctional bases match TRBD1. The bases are TGTGCCAGCAGTTGGGACAGTCAACATGAAAAACTGTTTTTT. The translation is CASSWDSQHEKLFF.